These T cell receptor beta chains were read from a single sample in a study of regulatory dendritic cells for organ transplantation. Generated by immunoSEQ multiplex PCR, the TCRdb table keeps only in-frame clones and is missing some. Here the sample spans over 9,500 clones, under 90% being singletons. What these receptors recognize is not known. Sequencing was done on a sample of naive CD8+ T cells from blood cultured with regulatory dendritic cells. The source of these receptors is a human donor in good health. CDR3s include the opening cysteine and the closing phenylalanine or tryptophan. D genes are given only for firm matches. Clone size is shown for a subset of rows, as once, few, many or a class of expanded clone.

D,V,size,J,CDR3,DNA
NA,TRBV7-3,NA,TRBJ2-1,CASSLTLSPYNEQFF,TGTGCCAGCAGCTTAACCCTGAGCCCCTACAATGAGCAGTTCTTC
NA,TRBV29-1,NA,TRBJ1-4,CSAGEFDSYSEKLFF,TGCAGCGCGGGGGAGTTTGACAGCTACTCTGAAAAACTGTTTTTT
NA,TRBV5-6,once,TRBJ2-5,CASSEILQVQETQYF,TGTGCCAGCAGCGAAATTCTACAGGTGCAAGAGACCCAGTACTTC
NA,TRBV19,NA,TRBJ2-1,CASSPRSYNEQFF,TGTGCCAGTAGTCCCAGGTCCTACAATGAGCAGTTCTTC
NA,TRBV4-3,NA,TRBJ2-7,CASSPEEGSYEQYF,TGCGCCAGCAGCCCTGAAGAGGGGTCCTACGAGCAGTACTTC
NA,TRBV5-4,once,TRBJ2-6,CASSSHTGSGANVLTF,TGTGCCAGCAGCTCCCATACAGGGTCTGGGGCCAACGTCCTGACTTTC
NA,TRBV29-1,NA,TRBJ2-6,CSVESGTGANVLTF,TGCAGCGTTGAGTCTGGGACTGGGGCCAACGTCCTGACTTTC
NA,TRBV7-3,NA,TRBJ2-1,CASSLTGLPSEQFF,TGTGCCAGCAGCTTAACAGGACTCCCCTCAGAGCAGTTCTTC
NA,TRBV15,once,TRBJ1-5,CATSREGGFNQPQHF,TGTGCCACCAGCAGAGAAGGGGGTTTTAATCAGCCCCAGCATTTT
NA,TRBV10-1,NA,TRBJ1-1,CASSVEGERAFF,TGCGCCAGCAGTGTCGAGGGCGAAAGGGCTTTCTTT
NA,TRBV27,NA,TRBJ2-3,CASSLYRETDTQYF,TGTGCCAGCAGTTTATACAGGGAAACAGATACGCAGTATTTT
TRBD2,TRBV27,NA,TRBJ2-5,CASSGTSELPQYF,TGTGCCAGCAGTGGGACTAGCGAGTTGCCCCAGTACTTC
NA,TRBV4-1,once,TRBJ2-1,CASSQRIPGQGELAGYNEQFF,TGCGCCAGCAGCCAAAGGATCCCGGGACAGGGGGAACTAGCGGGGTACAATGAGCAGTTCTTC
TRBD2,TRBV9,NA,TRBJ2-7,CASSVDWLAGNYEQYF,TGTGCCAGCAGCGTTGACTGGCTAGCGGGAAACTACGAGCAGTACTTC
NA,TRBV27,NA,TRBJ2-1,CASSTEYNEQFF,TGTGCCAGCAGCACCGAATACAATGAGCAGTTCTTC
NA,TRBV4-2,NA,TRBJ2-7,CASSQGGRYEQYF,TGTGCCAGCAGCCAGGGGGGTCGGTACGAGCAGTACTTC
TRBD2,TRBV7-3,NA,TRBJ2-3,CASSPRGSGDTDTQYF,TGTGCCAGCAGCCCCCGGGGTAGCGGGGACACAGATACGCAGTATTTT
TRBD1,TRBV27,NA,TRBJ1-1,CASSLSQGRGTEAFF,TGTGCCAGCAGTTTATCACAGGGGAGGGGCACTGAAGCTTTCTTT
NA,TRBV4-3,NA,TRBJ2-7,CASSLGMGEQYF,TGCGCCAGCAGCCTAGGCATGGGCGAGCAGTACTTC
NA,TRBV4-1,NA,TRBJ1-5,CASSQGVGQPQHF,TGCGCCAGCAGCCAAGGGGTGGGACAGCCCCAGCATTTT
TRBD2,TRBV29-1,NA,TRBJ2-7,CSVGELAGWNEQYF,TGCAGCGTTGGAGAACTAGCGGGCTGGAACGAGCAGTACTTC
NA,TRBV27,few,TRBJ1-1,CASSRGGRKYNTEAFF,TGTGCCAGCAGCCGAGGGGGTAGGAAGTACAACACTGAAGCTTTCTTT
TRBD2,TRBV5-6,NA,TRBJ2-2,CASSLGLAGGLNTGELFF,TGTGCCAGCAGCTTGGGCCTAGCGGGGGGACTGAACACCGGGGAGCTGTTTTTT
TRBD2,TRBV7-9,NA,TRBJ2-7,CASSIGTSATYEQYF,TGTGCCAGCAGCATTGGGACTAGCGCTACCTACGAGCAGTACTTC
NA,TRBV11-2,NA,TRBJ1-2,CASFGQTNYGYTF,TGTGCCAGCTTCGGACAGACTAACTATGGCTACACCTTC
TRBD2,TRBV4-3,NA,TRBJ2-5,CASSQERASGRSRETQYF,TGCGCCAGCAGCCAAGAGAGGGCTAGCGGGAGATCGAGGGAAACCCAGTACTTC
NA,TRBV21-1,NA,TRBJ1-1,CASSSSLFGMNTEAFF,TGTGCCAGCAGCAGTTCCCTCTTCGGTATGAACACTGAAGCTTTCTTT
NA,TRBV18,NA,TRBJ2-7,CASSPPDRTYEQYF,TGTGCCAGCTCACCACCTGACAGAACCTACGAGCAGTACTTC
TRBD1,TRBV4-3,NA,TRBJ2-7,CASSQVIGGTGADEQYF,TGCGCCAGCAGCCAAGTAATAGGCGGGACAGGGGCCGACGAGCAGTACTTC
TRBD1,TRBV28,NA,TRBJ1-2,CASTQQGTGLMDGYTF,TGTGCCAGCACACAGCAAGGGACAGGGTTAATGGATGGCTACACCTTC
TRBD2,TRBV7-9,NA,TRBJ2-3,CASSLGREGPHF,TGTGCCAGCAGCTTAGGGCGGGAGGGCCCCCATTTT
NA,TRBV27,NA,TRBJ1-2,CASSASVGETNYGYTF,TGTGCCAGCAGTGCCTCGGTAGGGGAAACTAACTATGGCTACACCTTC
NA,TRBV5-1,NA,TRBJ2-3,CASSLGGFTDTQYF,TGCGCCAGCAGCTTGGGGGGGTTCACAGATACGCAGTATTTT
TRBD2,TRBV14,NA,TRBJ2-7,CASSQGKPGLGLSYAQYF,TGTGCCAGCAGCCAAGGAAAGCCGGGACTAGGTTTGTCTTACGCGCAGTACTTC
NA,TRBV7-3,NA,TRBJ1-2,CASTQGLSYGYTF,TGTGCCAGCACGCAGGGGCTCTCCTATGGCTACACCTTC
NA,TRBV28,NA,TRBJ1-2,CASSQRPAVPQEKANYGYTF,TGTGCCAGCAGTCAGAGGCCCGCGGTTCCACAGGAAAAAGCTAACTATGGCTACACCTTC
TRBD2,TRBV4-3,NA,TRBJ2-4,CASSQEFFLSGGAKNIQYF,TGCGCCAGCAGCCAAGAGTTTTTCTTGTCCGGGGGGGCCAAAAACATTCAGTACTTC
NA,TRBV4-3,NA,TRBJ1-2,CASSQGYGYTF,TGCGCCAGCAGCCAAGGGTATGGCTACACCTTC
NA,TRBV27,NA,TRBJ2-1,CASSLSGGLTYNEQFF,TGTGCCAGCAGTTTATCCGGGGGGCTTACCTACAATGAGCAGTTCTTC
NA,TRBV10-3,NA,TRBJ2-1,CAIKGSAFSYNEQFF,TGTGCCATCAAAGGTAGCGCATTCTCCTACAATGAGCAGTTCTTC
NA,TRBV28,NA,TRBJ1-2,CASLHEGNYGYTF,TGTGCCAGCCTTCACGAGGGAAACTATGGCTACACCTTC
NA,TRBV5-6,once,TRBJ1-2,CASSLEASNYGYTF,TGTGCCAGCAGCTTGGAAGCTTCTAACTATGGCTACACCTTC
NA,TRBV13,NA,TRBJ2-5,CASSLRTGQETQYF,TGTGCCAGCAGCTTGCGGACGGGACAAGAGACCCAGTACTTC
TRBD2,TRBV9,NA,TRBJ2-3,CASSVGGSITDTQYF,TGTGCCAGCAGCGTAGGCGGGAGCATCACAGATACGCAGTATTTT
NA,TRBV14,NA,TRBJ2-1,CASSHPGSLNEQFF,TGTGCCAGCAGCCATCCCGGGAGTCTGAATGAGCAGTTCTTC
NA,TRBV29-1,NA,TRBJ1-2,CSADSPYGYTF,TGCAGCGCTGACAGCCCCTATGGCTACACCTTC